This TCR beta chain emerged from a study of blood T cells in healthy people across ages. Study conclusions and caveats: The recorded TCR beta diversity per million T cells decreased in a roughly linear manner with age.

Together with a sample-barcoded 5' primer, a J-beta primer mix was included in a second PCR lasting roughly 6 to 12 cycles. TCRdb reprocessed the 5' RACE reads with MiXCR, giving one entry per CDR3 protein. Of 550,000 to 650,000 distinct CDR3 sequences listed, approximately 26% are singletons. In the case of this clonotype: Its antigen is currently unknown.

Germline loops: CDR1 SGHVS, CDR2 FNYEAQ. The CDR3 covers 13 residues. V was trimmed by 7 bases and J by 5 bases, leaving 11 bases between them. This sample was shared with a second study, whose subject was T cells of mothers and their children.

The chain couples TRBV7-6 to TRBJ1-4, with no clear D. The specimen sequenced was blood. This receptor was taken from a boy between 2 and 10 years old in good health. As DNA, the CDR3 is TGTGCCAGCAAGAACCCCGAAAATGAAAAACTGTTTTTT. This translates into CASKNPENEKLFF.